These T cell receptor delta chains were read from a single sample in a study of Vδ1+ human thymocytes. TCRdb reanalysed the multiplex PCR reads with CATT. Among around 23,000 delta-chain clones listed, about 7% were seen once. The source material was Vdelta1+ gamma-delta thymocytes from the thymus. The receptors stem from a girl in the first two years of life who had congenital heart surgery. The CDR3 runs from the conserved cysteine through the conserved F or W. Fields, in order: V gene, D gene, J gene, clone size, CDR3 protein, CDR3 DNA. A D gene is named only where the DNA matches it firmly. A clone size is listed for some rows: how often the clone was seen (once, few, many), or a class if it is expanded.

TRDV1	TRDD3	TRDJ1	.	CALGEVSSGLDGGYALRDKLIF	TGTGCTCTTGGGGAGGTTTCCTCCGGATTAGATGGGGGATACGCCCTACGCGATAAACTCATCTTT
TRDV1	.	TRDJ1	few	CALGELPIRYGGTDKLIF	TGTGCTCTTGGGGAACTCCCTATTAGGTACGGGGGGACCGATAAACTCATCTTT
TRDV1	TRDD3	TRDJ1	.	CALGERGLPLGDQDKLIF	TGTGCTCTTGGGGAACGGGGCCTACCGCTGGGGGATCAGGATAAACTCATCTTT
TRDV1	.	TRDJ1	few	CALGGGSYFRPDKLIF	TGTGCTCTTGGGGGGGGGTCTTATTTTCGCCCCGATAAACTCATCTTT
TRDV1	TRDD3	TRDJ1	.	CALQGGYANPYTDKLIF	TGTGCTCTCCAGGGGGGATACGCCAACCCGTACACCGATAAACTCATCTTT
TRDV1	TRDD3	TRDJ1	few	CALGTKRAYWGKYTDKLIF	TGTGCTCTTGGGACTAAAAGGGCGTACTGGGGGAAATACACCGATAAACTCATCTTT
TRDV1	TRDD3	TRDJ1	few	CALFPTSTGGYAVEDKLIF	TGTGCTCTTTTTCCCACTTCGACTGGGGGATACGCGGTAGAGGATAAACTCATCTTT
TRDV1	.	TRDJ1	.	CALGERGRVRVFTDKLIF	TGTGCTCTTGGGGAACGAGGTAGGGTGAGAGTATTTACCGATAAACTCATCTTT
TRDV2	.	TRDJ1	.	CACDKGRVLDGRGVYTDKLIF	TGTGCCTGTGACAAGGGAAGGGTCTTGGATGGTAGGGGGGTATACACCGATAAACTCATCTTT
TRDV1	.	TRDJ1	few	CALGELTGDGILGFLYTDKLIF	TGTGCTCTTGGGGAACTAACCGGGGACGGTATACTGGGCTTTTTGTACACCGATAAACTCATCTTT
TRDV1	.	TRDJ1	.	CALGDPDHRGTRYTDKLIF	TGTGCTCTTGGGGACCCCGATCATAGGGGGACCCGTTACACCGATAAACTCATCTTT
TRDV1	.	TRDJ1	few	CALGELPTREGSAGLIF	TGTGCTCTTGGGGAACTTCCTACGCGTGAGGGGAGCGCTGGGCTCATCTTT
TRDV1	TRDD3	TRDJ1	.	CALGEIEGLGDTKTDKLIF	TGTGCTCTTGGGGAAATTGAGGGGCTGGGGGATACGAAAACCGATAAACTCATCTTT
TRDV1	.	TRDJ1	.	CALGEVTRRGYTDKLIF	TGTGCTCTTGGGGAAGTCACCCGTCGGGGGTACACCGATAAACTCATCTTT
TRAV29/DV5	TRDD2	TRDJ3	.	CAARLNLPGLGEGSWDTRQMFF	TGTGCAGCAAGACTCAACCTTCCTGGTCTCGGCGAGGGCTCCTGGGACACCCGACAGATGTTTTTC
TRDV1	TRDD3	TRDJ1	.	CALGEHILRGDTGYTDKLIF	TGTGCTCTTGGGGAACATATACTACGAGGGGATACAGGGTACACCGATAAACTCATCTTT
TRDV1	TRDD2	TRDJ1	.	CALGDLPTVYSGGPQPTDKLIF	TGTGCTCTTGGGGACCTTCCTACGGTGTACTCCGGGGGCCCGCAACCAACCGATAAACTCATCTTT
TRDV1	TRDD3	TRDJ1	.	CALGGLWPLGDTIGTDKLIF	TGTGCTCTTGGGGGACTTTGGCCACTGGGGGATACAATAGGCACCGATAAACTCATCTTT
TRDV1	.	TRDJ1	.	CALGELEETFHHKLIF	TGTGCTCTTGGGGAACTAGAGGAAACCTTCCATCATAAACTCATCTTT
TRDV1	TRDD2	TRDJ1	.	CALGDALIWPSWIRGDTDKLIF	TGTGCTCTTGGGGATGCTCTCATCTGGCCTTCCTGGATCCGGGGGGACACCGATAAACTCATCTTT
TRDV1	TRDD3	TRDJ1	few	CALGDIGNRGIRRYTDKLIF	TGTGCTCTTGGCGATATCGGTAATCGAGGGATACGCCGGTACACCGATAAACTCATCTTT
TRDV1	TRDD3	TRDJ1	few	CALGERPVLGDTEGTDKLIF	TGTGCTCTTGGGGAACGTCCCGTACTGGGGGATACGGAGGGCACCGATAAACTCATCTTT
TRDV1	TRDD3	TRDJ1	few	CALGDPRTGGYTDKLIF	TGTGCTCTTGGGGATCCCCGGACTGGGGGATACACCGATAAACTCATCTTT
TRDV1	.	TRDJ1	.	CALGEGGFHYTDKLIF	TGTGCTCTTGGGGAAGGTGGGTTCCACTACACCGATAAACTCATCTTT
TRDV1	.	TRDJ1	.	CALGERMSPPRVSRAMIF	TGTGCTCTTGGGGAAAGGATGTCGCCCCCACGAGTCTCCCGAGCAATGATCTTT
TRDV1	TRDD3	TRDJ1	.	CALGELPRPSGGLSSDKLIF	TGTGCTCTTGGGGAACTACCCCGACCGAGTGGGGGATTATCCTCCGATAAACTCATCTTT
TRDV1	.	TRDJ1	.	CALGELTYPRLRSGDATDKLIF	TGTGCTCTTGGGGAATTAACATATCCGCGTCTACGGTCCGGGGATGCCACCGATAAACTCATCTTT
TRDV1	.	TRDJ1	.	CALGYRLRLFGGPYTDKLIF	TGTGCTCTTGGGTACAGGCTTCGGCTCTTTGGGGGCCCGTACACCGATAAACTCATCTTT
TRDV1	.	TRDJ1	few	CALGELGRIGRFLQGIRVYTDKLIF	TGTGCTCTTGGGGAACTAGGACGAATCGGACGCTTCCTACAGGGGATACGCGTATACACCGATAAACTCATCTTT
TRDV1	TRDD3	TRDJ1	few	CALGESPYATGVVLTDKLIF	TGTGCTCTTGGGGAATCTCCCTACGCGACTGGGGTGGTTCTCACCGATAAACTCATCTTT
TRDV1	TRDD3	TRDJ1	few	CALGGHSLGDTRDTDKLIF	TGTGCTCTTGGGGGTCATTCCTTGGGGGATACAAGGGACACCGATAAACTCATCTTT
TRDV2	.	TRDJ1	.	CACDTLRGTDKLIF	TGTGCCTGTGACACGCTGCGGGGGACCGATAAACTCATCTTT
TRDV1	.	TRDJ1	few	CALGEHVVGNSTDKLIF	TGTGCTCTTGGGGAACACGTGGTTGGCAACAGCACCGATAAACTCATCTTT
TRDV1	.	TRDJ1	few	CALGELYFPWWGRYTDKLIF	TGTGCTCTTGGGGAACTTTACTTCCCTTGGTGGGGGCGGTACACCGATAAACTCATCTTT
TRDV1	TRDD3	TRDJ1	few	CALGDPHFTLGAPYTDKLIF	TGTGCTCTTGGGGACCCCCATTTCACCCTGGGGGCCCCATACACCGATAAACTCATCTTT
TRDV1	TRDD3	TRDJ1	.	CALGEFPLAIVLGEYTDKLIF	TGTGCTCTTGGGGAATTCCCACTAGCAATCGTACTGGGGGAGTACACCGATAAACTCATCTTT
TRDV1	TRDD3	TRDJ1	few	CALGEPRGMNKLIF	TGTGCTCTTGGGGAACCCCGGGGGATGAATAAACTCATCTTT
TRDV1	TRDD3	TRDJ1	.	CALGEAGGGFPPIYTDKLIF	TGTGCTCTTGGGGAAGCCGGAGGGGGATTCCCTCCAATCTACACCGATAAACTCATCTTT
TRDV1	TRDD3	TRDJ1	few	CALGELPTLLGDHDKLIF	TGTGCTCTTGGGGAACTTCCTACATTACTGGGGGATCACGATAAACTCATCTTT
TRDV1	TRDD3	TRDJ1	few	CALGRSPPLRNTGGYAGYTDKLIF	TGTGCTCTTGGGCGATCCCCACCCCTCCGAAATACTGGGGGATACGCGGGGTACACCGATAAACTCATCTTT
TRDV1	TRDD3	TRDJ1	few	CALGEDLGDTTRGGDKLIF	TGTGCTCTTGGGGAAGATCTGGGGGATACGACTAGGGGTGGCGATAAACTCATCTTT
TRDV1	.	TRDJ1	few	CALGEPKAFITEGGTHTDKLIF	TGTGCTCTTGGGGAACCGAAGGCCTTCATTACGGAGGGGGGGACGCACACCGATAAACTCATCTTT
TRDV1	TRDD3	TRDJ1	few	CALGEVGGSRDTDKLIF	TGTGCTCTTGGGGAGGTTGGGGGATCAAGGGACACCGATAAACTCATCTTT
TRDV1	TRDD3	TRDJ1	.	CALGESDRVLGDIHTDKLIF	TGTGCTCTTGGGGAATCGGATAGGGTACTGGGGGATATACACACCGATAAACTCATCTTT
TRDV1	TRDD3	TRDJ1	.	CALGAHYGVLGEGDKLIF	TGTGCTCTTGGGGCCCACTACGGTGTACTGGGGGAAGGCGATAAACTCATCTTT
TRDV1	TRDD3	TRDJ1	few	CALGELRSPGGYAAYDKLIF	TGTGCTCTTGGGGAACTAAGGTCACCTGGGGGATACGCGGCCTACGATAAACTCATCTTT
TRDV2	.	TRDJ1	few	CAVLGRIKPDKLIF	TGTGCCGTTCTGGGGCGGATTAAGCCCGATAAACTCATCTTT
TRDV1	TRDD3	TRDJ1	.	CALGELGGLLYTDKLIF	TGTGCTCTTGGGGAACTTGGGGGACTACTGTACACCGATAAACTCATCTTC
TRDV1	.	TRDJ1	few	CALGEVCPTPGDRMGDKLIF	TGTGCTCTTGGGGAAGTTTGTCCTACCCCCGGGGATAGAATGGGCGATAAACTCATCTTT
TRDV1	TRDD3	TRDJ1	.	CALGELRPIGGLGDYPYTDKLIF	TGTGCTCTTGGGGAACTGCGACCTATCGGTGGGCTGGGGGACTACCCGTACACCGATAAACTCATCTTT
TRDV1	.	TRDJ1	.	CALGDPYIFDKLIF	TGTGCTCTTGGGGACCCCTATATTTTCGATAAACTCATCTTT
TRDV1	.	TRDJ1	.	CALGEIAVAWLDPYTDKLIF	TGTGCTCTTGGGGAAATCGCTGTCGCCTGGCTCGACCCATACACCGATAAACTCATCTTT
TRDV1	.	TRDJ1	.	CALGEFRAFLMGIRKLIF	TGTGCTCTTGGGGAATTCAGGGCCTTCCTAATGGGGATACGAAAACTCATCTTT
TRDV1	.	TRDJ1	few	CALGARFLLGDTDKLIF	TGTGCTCTTGGGGCGCGATTCCTACTGGGGGACACCGATAAACTCATCTTT
TRDV1	TRDD2	TRDJ1	.	CALGEISFLLDWGELIF	TGTGCTCTTGGGGAAATCTCCTTCCTACTCGACTGGGGTGAGCTCATCTTT
TRDV1	.	TRDJ1	few	CALGELGLRFSFDYRKLIF	TGTGCTCTTGGGGAACTTGGGCTCCGCTTTTCTTTCGACTATCGAAAACTCATCTTT
TRDV1	.	TRDJ1	.	CALGEWRGHISKETDKLIF	TGTGCTCTTGGGGAATGGAGGGGCCACATCTCCAAAGAAACCGATAAACTCATCTTT